This TCR beta chain was found in a study of blood T cell repertoires in COVID-19. As for the study in general: Acute-phase and convalescent COVID-19 samples originated in the United States, Italy and Spain. PBMCs, B-cell-depleted T cells, or T cells were the source of the cDNA or gDNA that made up the material.

Original handling: By means of reference gene primer amplification, nucleated cell counts were estimated. The method was immunoSEQ multiplex PCR; TCRdb's version includes in-frame clones alone and lacks a portion of them. V, J and clone size reflect that table, while D and trimming were determined from the DNA. The sample records just over 150,000 clones, 88% being singletons. With 3 bases removed from V and 6 bases from J, the gap between germline ends came to 12 bases. CDR1 and CDR2 (germline): SEHNR, FQNEAQ (reference sequence). The CDR3 is 13 residues long. Recruits, aged about 18 to 89 years, lived in 25 or so US areas.

The chain combines TRBV7-9 with TRBJ2-7; D is possibly TRBD1 (6 bases). The specimen sequenced was PBMCs or T cells enriched from blood (not recorded which). The TCR was taken from a woman between 50 and 59 years old who had recovered from COVID-19. As DNA, the CDR3 is TGTGCCAGCAGCTTCCCGGGGACAATCGAGCAGTACTTC. Amino acid sequence: CASSFPGTIEQYF.